This T cell receptor (beta chain) was recorded in a study of T cells in Graves' hyperthyroidism and ophthalmopathy. Overall study results and limits: Blood also showed most of the thyroid clonotypes that were expanded above 0.001.

Comments on this clonotype: As yet, its antigen is unknown.

Trimming cost V 0 bases and J 9 bases; bases outside gene matches: 9. The CDR3 has 14 residues. CDR1 and CDR2 from the germline V gene are SGHDT and YYEEEE. The CDR3 regions of TCR beta were amplified from RNA transcripts. The TCR CDR3 first-round RT-PCR relied on the HTBI primer set. A single record per CDR3 protein comes from TCRdb applying MiXCR to the multiplex PCR reads. The table shows about 530,000 distinct CDR3 sequences, with 17% occurring only once. Diagnosing involved the use of clinical symptoms, serum thyroxine and TRAb, thyroid ultrasound and orbital computed tomography. This sample holds PBMCs from 8 to 10 ml fresh peripheral blood.

Specimen: blood. The V and J genes are TRBV5-6 and TRBJ2-7; TRBD2 agrees at 7 bases. This clonotype was obtained from a woman aged 18-29 years with Graves' ophthalmopathy. Here the CDR3 reads CASSLGTRDPGQYF. The CDR3 nucleotides are TGTGCCAGCAGCTTGGGGACTAGGGATCCGGGGCAGTACTTC. Full variable domain (missing parts from reference TRBV5-6 and TRBJ2-7): DAGVTQSPTHLIKTRGQQVTLRCSPKSGHDTVSWYQQALGQGPQFIFQYYEEEERQRGNFPDRFSGHQFPNYSSELNVNALLLGDSALYLCASSLGTRDPGQYFGPGTRLTVT.